This is a list of T cell receptor beta chains from one sample in a study of control samples from healthy donors and cancer patients. The assay was immunoSEQ multiplex PCR, and TCRdb's table has in-frame clones only and misses some. This table has roughly 200,000 clones, roughly nine tenths appearing once. The sample taken for sequencing was blood. The receptors derive from a man younger than 40 in good health. Each CDR3 is given with its conserved first and last residue. D genes are given only for firm matches. Some rows mark clone size as missing; the rest say once, few, many or name a class of expanded clone.

cdr3_aa: CASSFSGGPGNTIYF
cdr3_nt: TGTGCCAGCAGCTTTTCAGGGGGCCCCGGAAACACCATATATTTT
clone_size: .
d_call: TRBD1
cdr3_length: 15
j_call: TRBJ1-3
v_call: TRBV5-5

cdr3_aa: CAWSVGVNTEAFF
cdr3_nt: TGTGCCTGGAGTGTAGGAGTAAACACTGAAGCTTTCTTT
clone_size: .
d_call: .
cdr3_length: 13
j_call: TRBJ1-1
v_call: TRBV30

cdr3_aa: CASSSIRESTEAFF
cdr3_nt: TGTGCCAGCTCATCAATCAGGGAATCGACTGAAGCTTTCTTT
clone_size: once
d_call: .
cdr3_length: 14
j_call: TRBJ1-1
v_call: TRBV18

cdr3_aa: CASSQQDYNEQFF
cdr3_nt: TGTGCCAGCAGCCAGCAGGATTACAATGAGCAGTTCTTC
clone_size: .
d_call: .
cdr3_length: 13
j_call: TRBJ2-1
v_call: TRBV5-6

cdr3_aa: CAWSTVTGNTIYF
cdr3_nt: TGTGCCTGGAGTACGGTGACTGGAAACACCATATATTTT
clone_size: .
d_call: .
cdr3_length: 13
j_call: TRBJ1-3
v_call: TRBV30

cdr3_aa: CASSVVGPTGNSPLHF
cdr3_nt: TGCGCCAGCTCTGTGGTGGGCCCTACAGGGAATTCACCCCTCCACTTT
clone_size: .
d_call: .
cdr3_length: 16
j_call: TRBJ1-6
v_call: TRBV10-2

cdr3_aa: CASSLRQAGDTEAFF
cdr3_nt: TGCGCCAGCAGCTTGAGACAGGCGGGAGACACTGAAGCTTTCTTT
clone_size: .
d_call: .
cdr3_length: 15
j_call: TRBJ1-1
v_call: TRBV5-1

cdr3_aa: CASRTGGTEAFF
cdr3_nt: TGCGCCAGCAGGACAGGCGGCACTGAAGCTTTCTTT
clone_size: .
d_call: .
cdr3_length: 12
j_call: TRBJ1-1
v_call: TRBV23-1

cdr3_aa: CAISVGQMNQPQHF
cdr3_nt: TGTGCCATCAGTGTCGGACAGATGAATCAGCCCCAGCATTTT
clone_size: .
d_call: .
cdr3_length: 14
j_call: TRBJ1-5
v_call: TRBV10-3

cdr3_aa: CASSLGEAIPNYGYTF
cdr3_nt: TGTGCCAGCAGCTTAGGGGAGGCTATCCCTAACTATGGCTACACCTTC
clone_size: .
d_call: .
cdr3_length: 16
j_call: TRBJ1-2
v_call: TRBV7-8

cdr3_aa: CASTMSTLRTLGELFF
cdr3_nt: TGTGCCAGTACCATGTCGACTCTTCGCACCTTGGGGGAGCTGTTTTTT
clone_size: .
d_call: .
cdr3_length: 16
j_call: TRBJ2-2
v_call: TRBV19

cdr3_aa: CASSLRTGTNTGELFF
cdr3_nt: TGTGCCAGCAGCCTAAGGACAGGGACGAACACCGGGGAGCTGTTTTTT
clone_size: .
d_call: TRBD1
cdr3_length: 16
j_call: TRBJ2-2
v_call: TRBV3-1/TRBV3-2

cdr3_aa: CSVEIPPRGRYPGYTF
cdr3_nt: TGCAGCGTTGAAATTCCCCCAAGGGGGCGCTACCCTGGCTACACCTTC
clone_size: .
d_call: TRBD1
cdr3_length: 16
j_call: TRBJ1-2
v_call: TRBV29-1

cdr3_aa: CASRPGGSTYEQYF
cdr3_nt: TGTGCCAGCCGCCCCGGGGGAAGCACCTACGAGCAGTACTTC
clone_size: .
d_call: .
cdr3_length: 14
j_call: TRBJ2-7
v_call: TRBV27

cdr3_aa: CASSSGGFDTGELFF
cdr3_nt: TGCGCCAGCAGTAGCGGGGGGTTTGACACCGGGGAGCTGTTTTTT
clone_size: .
d_call: TRBD2
cdr3_length: 15
j_call: TRBJ2-2
v_call: TRBV5-1

cdr3_aa: CASSLGEGYQPQHF
cdr3_nt: TGTGCCAGCAGCTTGGGAGAGGGGTATCAGCCCCAGCATTTT
clone_size: .
d_call: .
cdr3_length: 14
j_call: TRBJ1-5
v_call: TRBV5-8

cdr3_aa: CASRKGQGRNYGYTF
cdr3_nt: TGCGCCAGCAGAAAGGGACAGGGGAGAAACTATGGCTACACCTTC
clone_size: once
d_call: TRBD1
cdr3_length: 15
j_call: TRBJ1-2
v_call: TRBV10-2

cdr3_aa: CSGQTNYGYTF
cdr3_nt: TGCAGTGGACAGACCAACTATGGCTACACCTTC
clone_size: .
d_call: .
cdr3_length: 11
j_call: TRBJ1-2
v_call: TRBV20-1

cdr3_aa: CASSLRTGEQYF
cdr3_nt: TGTGCCAGCAGCCTTCGAACTGGGGAGCAGTACTTC
clone_size: .
d_call: .
cdr3_length: 12
j_call: TRBJ2-7
v_call: TRBV7-9

cdr3_aa: CASSLSGANQPQHF
cdr3_nt: TGTGCCAGCAGCTTATCAGGGGCTAATCAGCCCCAGCATTTT
clone_size: .
d_call: .
cdr3_length: 14
j_call: TRBJ1-5
v_call: TRBV7-9

cdr3_aa: CASSLAVGGAYNEQFF
cdr3_nt: TGTGCCAGCAGCTTAGCGGTAGGTGGGGCCTACAATGAGCAGTTCTTC
clone_size: .
d_call: .
cdr3_length: 16
j_call: TRBJ2-1
v_call: TRBV7-9

cdr3_aa: CASGLGQGLIGDSTDTQYF
cdr3_nt: TGTGCTAGTGGTTTGGGACAAGGTTTAATCGGCGATAGCACAGATACGCAGTATTTT
clone_size: .
d_call: .
cdr3_length: 19
j_call: TRBJ2-3
v_call: TRBV12-5

cdr3_aa: CASSLPDNEQFF
cdr3_nt: TGTGCCAGCAGCTTGCCGGACAATGAGCAGTTCTTC
clone_size: few
d_call: .
cdr3_length: 12
j_call: TRBJ2-1
v_call: TRBV5-6

cdr3_aa: CASSLVTGGSTEAFF
cdr3_nt: TGTGCCAGCAGCTTAGTGACAGGGGGAAGCACTGAAGCTTTCTTT
clone_size: .
d_call: TRBD1
cdr3_length: 15
j_call: TRBJ1-1
v_call: TRBV5-4

cdr3_aa: CASSEGWRGRNTGELFF
cdr3_nt: TGCGCCAGCAGTGAGGGTTGGCGGGGGAGGAACACCGGGGAGCTGTTTTTT
clone_size: .
d_call: TRBD2
cdr3_length: 17
j_call: TRBJ2-2
v_call: TRBV10-2

cdr3_aa: CASGLSGAGELFF
cdr3_nt: TGTGCCAGCGGCCTTAGCGGGGCGGGGGAGCTGTTTTTT
clone_size: .
d_call: TRBD2
cdr3_length: 13
j_call: TRBJ2-2
v_call: TRBV6-5

cdr3_aa: CASSESMRNSPLHF
cdr3_nt: TGCGCCAGCAGTGAGTCGATGAGGAATTCACCCCTCCACTTT
clone_size: .
d_call: .
cdr3_length: 14
j_call: TRBJ1-6
v_call: TRBV10-1

cdr3_aa: CASQGRGSTDTQYF
cdr3_nt: TGTGCCAGCCAAGGGCGGGGGAGCACAGATACGCAGTATTTT
clone_size: .
d_call: TRBD2
cdr3_length: 14
j_call: TRBJ2-3
v_call: TRBV19

cdr3_aa: CASSMHVNSPLHF
cdr3_nt: TGTGCCAGCAGCATGCACGTTAATTCACCCCTCCACTTT
clone_size: .
d_call: .
cdr3_length: 13
j_call: TRBJ1-6
v_call: TRBV14

cdr3_aa: CASSEAGIVNTEAFF
cdr3_nt: TGTGCCAGCAGTGAAGCAGGGATCGTGAACACTGAAGCTTTCTTT
clone_size: .
d_call: .
cdr3_length: 15
j_call: TRBJ1-1
v_call: TRBV6-1

cdr3_aa: CASSESTERPEAFF
cdr3_nt: TGCGCCAGCAGTGAGTCTACGGAAAGACCTGAAGCTTTCTTT
clone_size: .
d_call: .
cdr3_length: 14
j_call: TRBJ1-1
v_call: TRBV10-1

cdr3_aa: CASSDAGSYGYTF
cdr3_nt: TGTGCCAGCAGTGACGCGGGGAGCTATGGCTACACCTTC
clone_size: .
d_call: .
cdr3_length: 13
j_call: TRBJ1-2
v_call: TRBV2

cdr3_aa: CASKIGGFSTEAFF
cdr3_nt: TGTGCCAGCAAAATAGGTGGGTTTTCGACTGAAGCTTTCTTT
clone_size: .
d_call: .
cdr3_length: 14
j_call: TRBJ1-1
v_call: TRBV6-4

cdr3_aa: CARSGSSYNSPLHF
cdr3_nt: TGTGCCAGATCGGGGAGCTCCTATAATTCACCCCTCCACTTT
clone_size: once
d_call: .
cdr3_length: 14
j_call: TRBJ1-6
v_call: TRBV2

cdr3_aa: CASRSRDSNYGYTF
cdr3_nt: TGTGCCAGCAGGTCGAGGGACTCCAACTATGGCTACACCTTC
clone_size: .
d_call: .
cdr3_length: 14
j_call: TRBJ1-2
v_call: TRBV28

cdr3_aa: CASSQAVVGTGGVHFTEAFF
cdr3_nt: TGTGCCAGCAGCCAAGCCGTAGTTGGGACAGGGGGCGTGCACTTCACTGAAGCTTTCTTT
clone_size: .
d_call: TRBD1
cdr3_length: 20
j_call: TRBJ1-1
v_call: TRBV14

cdr3_aa: CASSPRNNEKLFF
cdr3_nt: TGTGCCAGCAGCCCCCGTAATAATGAAAAACTGTTTTTT
clone_size: .
d_call: .
cdr3_length: 13
j_call: TRBJ1-4
v_call: TRBV4-2

cdr3_aa: CASGLAGETQYF
cdr3_nt: TGTGCCAGCGGGCTAGCTGGAGAGACCCAGTACTTC
clone_size: once
d_call: .
cdr3_length: 12
j_call: TRBJ2-5
v_call: TRBV6-6

cdr3_aa: CAWALSYSNQPQHF
cdr3_nt: TGTGCCTGGGCCTTATCTTATAGCAATCAGCCCCAGCATTTT
clone_size: .
d_call: .
cdr3_length: 14
j_call: TRBJ1-5
v_call: TRBV30

cdr3_aa: CASSFTPPLHF
cdr3_nt: TGTGCCAGCAGCTTCACCCCACCCCTCCACTTT
clone_size: few
d_call: .
cdr3_length: 11
j_call: TRBJ1-6
v_call: TRBV7-9

cdr3_aa: CASSEAGGMYEQYF
cdr3_nt: TGCGCCAGCAGTGAAGCGGGGGGAATGTACGAGCAGTACTTC
clone_size: .
d_call: TRBD2
cdr3_length: 14
j_call: TRBJ2-7
v_call: TRBV10-2

cdr3_aa: CASSPARGGSPLHF
cdr3_nt: TGTGCCAGCTCACCTGCCCGGGGGGGGTCACCCCTCCACTTT
clone_size: .
d_call: .
cdr3_length: 14
j_call: TRBJ1-6
v_call: TRBV18

cdr3_aa: CASSSSGGTYNEQFF
cdr3_nt: TGCGCCAGCAGTTCTAGCGGGGGGACTTACAATGAGCAGTTCTTC
clone_size: .
d_call: TRBD2
cdr3_length: 15
j_call: TRBJ2-1
v_call: TRBV10-2

cdr3_aa: CATSDLRGPGELFF
cdr3_nt: TGTGCCACCAGTGATTTAAGGGGACCCGGGGAGCTGTTTTTT
clone_size: .
d_call: .
cdr3_length: 14
j_call: TRBJ2-2
v_call: TRBV24-1

cdr3_aa: CATSGYRRSNEKLFF
cdr3_nt: TGTGCCACCAGCGGATACAGGAGATCTAATGAAAAACTGTTTTTT
clone_size: .
d_call: .
cdr3_length: 15
j_call: TRBJ1-4
v_call: TRBV15

cdr3_aa: CASSQGFAAGEKGTQYF
cdr3_nt: TGTGCCAGCAGCCAAGGTTTCGCAGCGGGGGAAAAGGGTACGCAGTATTTT
clone_size: .
d_call: TRBD2
cdr3_length: 17
j_call: TRBJ2-3
v_call: TRBV4-2

cdr3_aa: CASNLGNEAFF
cdr3_nt: TGTGCCAGTAATTTGGGGAATGAAGCTTTCTTT
clone_size: .
d_call: .
cdr3_length: 11
j_call: TRBJ1-1
v_call: TRBV19

cdr3_aa: CASSGLAGGNEQFF
cdr3_nt: TGTGCCAGCAGTGGGCTAGCGGGGGGGAATGAGCAGTTCTTC
clone_size: once
d_call: TRBD2
cdr3_length: 14
j_call: TRBJ2-1
v_call: TRBV2

cdr3_aa: CASSPRDPIHPLHF
cdr3_nt: TGTGCCAGCAGCCCCCGGGACCCCATCCATCCCCTCCACTTT
clone_size: .
d_call: .
cdr3_length: 14
j_call: TRBJ1-6
v_call: TRBV25-1